The clone carrying this TCR beta chain was observed a single time. The CDR3 loop spans 16 amino acids. With 2 bases clipped from V and 7 bases from J, the junction kept 12 bases outside the gene matches. Germline lookup yields CDR1 SGHRS and CDR2 YFSETQ. This sample is part of a study of blood T cell repertoires in COVID-19. Looking at the study overall: Nucleic acid was either cDNA or gDNA, and it came from T cells, B-cell-depleted T cells, or PBMCs.

In the original workflow: By means of reference gene primer amplification, nucleated cell counts were estimated. Only in-frame clones appear in the TCRdb table, and some are missing; sequencing was by immunoSEQ multiplex PCR. Clone size and the V and J calls come from that table; the DNA yielded D and trimming. The table records 90,000 to 95,000 clones, 88% of them present only once. Sequenced: peripheral blood. The chain recombines TRBV5-1 with TRBJ1-2; TRBD1 agrees at 9 bases. This receptor was identified in a woman in her seventies with acute or convalescent COVID-19. The CDR3: CASSLDPRTGDSGYTF. CDR3 DNA sequence: TGCGCCAGCAGCTTAGACCCCAGGACAGGGGACAGTGGCTACACCTTC.